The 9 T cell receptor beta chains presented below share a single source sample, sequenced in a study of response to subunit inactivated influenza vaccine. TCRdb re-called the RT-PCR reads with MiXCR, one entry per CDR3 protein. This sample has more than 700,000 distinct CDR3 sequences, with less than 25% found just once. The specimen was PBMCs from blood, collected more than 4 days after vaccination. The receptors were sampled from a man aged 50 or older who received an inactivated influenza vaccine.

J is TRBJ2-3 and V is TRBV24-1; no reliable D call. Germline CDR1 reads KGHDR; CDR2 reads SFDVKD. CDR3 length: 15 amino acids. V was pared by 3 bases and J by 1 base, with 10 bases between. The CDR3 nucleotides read TGTGCCACCAGTGATCCCTCCGTGGGCACAGATACGCAGTATTTT. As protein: CATSDPSVGTDTQYF.

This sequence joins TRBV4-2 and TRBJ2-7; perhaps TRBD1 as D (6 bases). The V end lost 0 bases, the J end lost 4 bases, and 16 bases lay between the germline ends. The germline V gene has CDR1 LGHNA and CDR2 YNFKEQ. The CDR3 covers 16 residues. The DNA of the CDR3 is TGTGCCAGCAGCCAAGACTCCGAACAGGGCTCGTACGAGCAGTACTTC. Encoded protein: CASSQDSEQGSYEQYF.

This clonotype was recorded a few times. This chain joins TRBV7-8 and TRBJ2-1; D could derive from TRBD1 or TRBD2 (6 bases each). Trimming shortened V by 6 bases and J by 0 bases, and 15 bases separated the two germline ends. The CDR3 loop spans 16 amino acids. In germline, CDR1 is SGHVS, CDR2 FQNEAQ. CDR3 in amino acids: CASSPGAGSSYNEQFF. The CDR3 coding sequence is TGTGCCAGCAGTCCAGGGGCGGGGAGCTCCTACAATGAGCAGTTCTTC.

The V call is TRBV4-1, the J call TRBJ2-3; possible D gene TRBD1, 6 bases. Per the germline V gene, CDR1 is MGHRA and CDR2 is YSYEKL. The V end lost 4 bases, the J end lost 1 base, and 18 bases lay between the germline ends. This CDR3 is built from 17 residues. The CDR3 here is CASSPYPDSPGTDTQYF. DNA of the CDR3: TGCGCCAGCAGCCCCTACCCGGACAGCCCGGGCACAGATACGCAGTATTTT.

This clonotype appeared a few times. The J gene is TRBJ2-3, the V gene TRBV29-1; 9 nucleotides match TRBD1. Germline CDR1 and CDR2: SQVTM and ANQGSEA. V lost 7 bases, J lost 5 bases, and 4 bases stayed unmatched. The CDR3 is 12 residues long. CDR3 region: CSAGQGIDTQYF. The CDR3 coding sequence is TGCAGCGCGGGACAGGGAATAGATACGCAGTATTTT.

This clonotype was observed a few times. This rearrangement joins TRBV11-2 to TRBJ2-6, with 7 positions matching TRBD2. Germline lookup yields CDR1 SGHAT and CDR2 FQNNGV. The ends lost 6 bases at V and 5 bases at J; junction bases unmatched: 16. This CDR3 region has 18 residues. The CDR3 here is CASSMRGGTISRANVLTF. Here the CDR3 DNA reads TGTGCCAGCAGTATGAGGGGAGGGACCATTTCTAGGGCCAACGTCCTGACTTTC.

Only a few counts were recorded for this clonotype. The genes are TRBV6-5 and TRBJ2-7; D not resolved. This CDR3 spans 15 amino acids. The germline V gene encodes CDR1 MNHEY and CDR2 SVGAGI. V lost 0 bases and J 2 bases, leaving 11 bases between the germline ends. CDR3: CASSYSPSATYEQYF. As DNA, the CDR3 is TGTGCCAGCAGTTACTCGCCGTCAGCCACCTACGAGCAGTACTTC.

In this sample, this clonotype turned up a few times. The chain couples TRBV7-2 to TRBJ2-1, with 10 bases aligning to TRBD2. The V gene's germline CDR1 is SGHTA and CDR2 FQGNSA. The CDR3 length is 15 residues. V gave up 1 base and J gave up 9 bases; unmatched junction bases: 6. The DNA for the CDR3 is TGTGCCAGCAGCTTAGAGAGCGGGGGGGATGTTGAGCAGTTCTTC. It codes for CASSLESGGDVEQFF. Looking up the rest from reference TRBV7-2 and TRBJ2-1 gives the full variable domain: GAGVSQSPSNKVTEKGKDVELRCDPISGHTALYWYRQSLGQGLEFLIYFQGNSAPDKSGLPSDRFSAERTGGSVSTLTIQRTQQEDSAVYLCASSLESGGDVEQFFGPGTRLTVL.

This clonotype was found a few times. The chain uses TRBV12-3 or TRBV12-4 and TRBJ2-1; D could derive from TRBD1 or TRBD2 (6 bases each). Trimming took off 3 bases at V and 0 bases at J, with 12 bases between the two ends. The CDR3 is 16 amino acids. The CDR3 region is CASSFLRGASYNEQFF. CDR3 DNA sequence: TGTGCCAGCAGTTTTTTAAGGGGGGCCTCCTACAATGAGCAGTTCTTC.